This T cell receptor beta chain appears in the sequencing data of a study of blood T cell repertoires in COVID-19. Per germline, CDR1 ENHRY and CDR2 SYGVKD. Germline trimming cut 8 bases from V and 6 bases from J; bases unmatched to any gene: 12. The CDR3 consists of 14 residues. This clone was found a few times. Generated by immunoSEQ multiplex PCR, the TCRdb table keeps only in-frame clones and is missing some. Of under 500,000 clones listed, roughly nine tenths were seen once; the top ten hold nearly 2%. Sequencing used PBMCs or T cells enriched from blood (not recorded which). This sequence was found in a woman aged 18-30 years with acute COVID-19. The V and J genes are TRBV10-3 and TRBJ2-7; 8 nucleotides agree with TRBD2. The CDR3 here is CAIEKSGSNSEQYF. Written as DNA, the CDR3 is TGTGCCATCGAGAAGAGCGGGAGTAACTCCGAGCAGTACTTC.